The 24 T cell receptor beta chains below come from one sample, sequenced in a study of T cells after somatic rescue of genetic block. TCRdb keeps only in-frame clones here, not all; method: immunoSEQ multiplex PCR. Counted here are about 15,000 clones, 65% to 75% occurring once; the ten biggest clones make up around 26%. Sequencing input: peripheral blood mononuclear cells (PBMCs). Source of these receptors: a man younger than 35.

J is TRBJ2-1 and V is TRBV19; 8 nucleotides align to TRBD2. The CDR3 length is 16 residues. The V and J ends lost 3 bases and 9 bases, in that order; junction bases with no gene match: 13. The germline gives CDR1 LNHDA, CDR2 SQIVND (reference sequence). The CDR3 nucleotides are TGTGCCAGTAGTATTATTAGGCTAGCGGGCGTGGTTGAGCAGTTCTTC. This translates into CASSIIRLAGVVEQFF.

This clone was picked up a small number of times. The CDR3 sequence: CASRSHYGYTF. The CDR3 nucleotides read TGTGCCAGCAGAAGTCACTATGGCTACACCTTC. The rearrangement links TRBV2 to TRBJ1-2; no firm D call. The CDR3 contains 11 residues. CDR1 is SNHLY and CDR2 is FYNNEI in the germline V gene. Trimming shortened V by 6 bases and J by 3 bases, and 5 bases separated the two germline ends. The entire variable domain, with the rest obtained from reference TRBV2 and TRBJ1-2, is as follows: EPEVTQTPSHQVTQMGQEVILRCVPISNHLYFYWYRQILGQKVEFLVSFYNNEISEKSEIFDDQFSVERPDGSNFTLKIRSTKLEDSAMYFCASRSHYGYTFGSGTRLTVV.

The CDR3 loop is CASSAGQGPPYGYTF. The CDR3 nucleotides read TGTGCCAGCAGCGCTGGACAGGGCCCACCCTATGGCTACACCTTC. V is TRBV7-3 and J is TRBJ1-2; TRBD1 matches 8 bases. The junction had 9 bases not matched to a gene; V was cut back by 5 bases and J by 4 bases. CDR3 length equals 15 residues. Germline CDR1 reads SGHTA; CDR2 reads FQGTGA.

The chain recombines TRBV7-2 with TRBJ2-5; 7 nucleotides align to TRBD1. Germline lookup yields CDR1 SGHTA and CDR2 FQGNSA. V lost 3 bases, J lost 1 base, and 2 bases stayed unmatched. The CDR3 is made up of 14 amino acids. CDR3 sequence reads: CASSFTGAQETQYF. Here the CDR3 DNA reads TGTGCCAGCAGCTTCACAGGGGCCCAAGAGACCCAGTACTTC.

This chain uses TRBV19 with TRBJ2-3; perhaps TRBD2 as D (7 bases). Per germline, CDR1 LNHDA and CDR2 SQIVND (reference sequence). CDR3 length equals 12 residues. V lost 8 bases and J lost 6, with 12 bases in between. The CDR3 sequence: CASRGAGDTQYF. The CDR3 DNA follows: TGTGCCAGTCGGGGGGCAGGCGATACGCAGTATTTT.

The chain recombines TRBV6-5 with TRBJ2-7; 8 nucleotides line up with TRBD2. The V gene end was trimmed by 7 bases and the J gene end by 3 bases; junction bases not matched to a gene: 8. Germline V gene sequence: CDR1 MNHEY, CDR2 SVGAGI. The CDR3 spans 14 residues. This chain's CDR3 is CASMERLAIYEQYF. In DNA, the CDR3 is TGTGCCAGCATGGAAAGACTAGCGATCTACGAGCAGTACTTC.

The genes are TRBV18 and TRBJ2-7; 7 nucleotides match TRBD1. The CDR3 is made up of 16 amino acids. The junction had 14 bases not matched to a gene; V was cut back by 6 bases and J by 3 bases. CDR1 is KGHSH, CDR2 LQKENI, per germline. The CDR3 here is CASSSRVAGGNYEQYF. Here the CDR3 DNA reads TGTGCCAGCTCCTCCAGGGTCGCAGGGGGAAACTACGAGCAGTACTTC.

This clone was observed once. The CDR3 DNA reads as TGTGCCAGCAGCTTGGTCACATACAATGAGCAGTTCTTC. As protein: CASSLVTYNEQFF. This chain links TRBV7-9 with TRBJ2-1; D is unresolved. CDR3 size: 13 residues. Looked up from germline, CDR1 is SEHNR and CDR2 is FQNEAQ (reference sequence). Trimming removed 3 bases from V and 4 bases from J, with 7 bases in between.

V gene TRBV14 combines with J gene TRBJ2-1; no clear D gene. The CDR3 covers 16 residues. Germline V gene lookup returns CDR1 SGHDN and CDR2 FVKESK. Trimming removed 0 bases from V and 0 bases from J, with 9 bases in between. CDR3 DNA sequence: TGTGCCAGCAGCCAAGAAGGTCTAGTCTCCTACAATGAGCAGTTCTTC. It yields the protein CASSQEGLVSYNEQFF.

This clone was seen just once. The rearrangement joins TRBV25-1 to TRBJ2-7; 16 bases map to TRBD2. Trimming took 5 bases from V and 6 from J; bases not matched to a gene: 7. The CDR3 has 16 amino acids. Germline V gene sequence: CDR1 MGHDK, CDR2 SYGVNS. The CDR3 is CASSPGTSGRACEQYF. The CDR3, as DNA: TGTGCCAGCAGTCCTGGGACTAGCGGGAGGGCCTGCGAGCAGTACTTC.

The genes are TRBV28 and TRBJ1-1; D gene unclear. The CDR3 is 15 residues long. Germline loops: CDR1 MDHEN, CDR2 SYDVKM. V was trimmed by 1 base and J by 0 bases, leaving 9 bases between them. The CDR3 spells CASSLFTVMNTEAFF. The DNA for the CDR3 is TGTGCCAGCAGTTTATTCACAGTAATGAACACTGAAGCTTTCTTT. The variable domain in full, with the rest retrieved from reference TRBV28 and TRBJ1-1, is DVKVTQSSRYLVKRTGEKVFLECVQDMDHENMFWYRQDPGLGLRLIYFSYDVKMKEKGDIPEGYSVSREKKERFSLILESASTNQTSMYLCASSLFTVMNTEAFFGQGTRLTVV.

CDR3 amino acids: CAWSHPGQGRTGELFF. The CDR3 DNA is TGTGCCTGGAGTCACCCGGGACAGGGAAGAACCGGGGAGCTGTTTTTT. V usage is TRBV30 and J usage is TRBJ2-2; TRBD1 matches at 9 bases. Germline V CDR1 and CDR2: GTSNPN, SVGIG (reference sequence). V shed 2 bases, J shed 5 bases, and the junction held 9 bases outside the gene matches. The CDR3 is made up of 16 amino acids.

The V and J genes are TRBV14 and TRBJ2-7, with D possibly being TRBD2 (6 bases). The germline V gene encodes CDR1 SGHDN and CDR2 FVKESK. V lost 4 bases, J lost 3 bases, and 19 bases lay in between. CDR3 length equals 16 residues. The CDR3 is CASSPLGGTGVYEQYF. DNA of the CDR3: TGTGCCAGCAGCCCCCTAGGAGGGACGGGAGTCTACGAGCAGTACTTC.

The chain uses TRBV2 and TRBJ1-2; D might be TRBD1 (5 bases). Germline-derived CDR1 and CDR2 are SNHLY and FYNNEI. Trimming removed 9 bases at V and 3 bases at J, with 14 bases between. CDR3 length: 13 residues. The CDR3 loop reads CARWNRMDYGYTF. The CDR3 region has the DNA TGTGCCAGATGGAACAGGATGGACTATGGCTACACCTTC.

The chain links TRBV10-3 to TRBJ1-1, with 9 bases fitting TRBD1. The germline V gene has CDR1 ENHRY and CDR2 SYGVKD. The ends lost 6 bases at V and 3 bases at J; junction bases unmatched: 5. The CDR3 runs 14 residues. The chain's CDR3 is CAIRPRTGDTEAFF. CDR3 DNA sequence: TGTGCCATCAGGCCCAGGACAGGGGACACTGAAGCTTTCTTT.

V is TRBV28 and J is TRBJ1-5, with D tentatively TRBD1 (6 bases). The V end lost 7 bases, the J end lost 1 base, and 23 bases lay between the germline ends. Germline V lookup: CDR1 MDHEN, CDR2 SYDVKM. CDR3 size: 18 residues. The CDR3 here is CASIDLQGWAVSNQPQHF. In nucleotides, the CDR3 is TGTGCCAGCATAGATTTACAGGGATGGGCCGTAAGCAATCAGCCCCAGCATTTT.

This clone was recorded a few times. This sequence joins TRBV9 and TRBJ1-3; 7 bases line up with TRBD1. V dropped 4 bases and J dropped 7; count of bases not matched to a gene: 5. Germline CDR1 reads SGDLS; CDR2 reads YYNGEE. The CDR3 totals 13 residues. CDR3 protein: CASSTLTGNTIYF. CDR3 coding DNA: TGTGCCAGCAGCACTCTGACAGGGAACACCATATATTTT.

This clone was seen only once. The rearrangement joins TRBV19 to TRBJ2-3; D is unresolved. V gave up 7 bases and J gave up 2 bases, with 7 bases separating them. In germline, CDR1 is LNHDA, CDR2 SQIVND (reference sequence). The CDR3 is made up of 12 amino acids. CDR3 coding DNA: TGTGCCAGTATGGGCCACACAGATACGCAGTATTTT. It encodes CASMGHTDTQYF.

The CDR3 sequence is CASSFLRRGGGELFF. As DNA, the CDR3 is TGTGCCAGCAGTTTCCTTAGGCGAGGGGGCGGGGAGCTGTTTTTT. V is TRBV6-6 and J is TRBJ2-2; a weak D match, TRBD1 (6 bases). Looked up from germline, CDR1 is MNHNY and CDR2 is SVGAGI (reference sequence). V was shortened by 4 bases and J by 7 bases, with 16 bases between the two germline ends. The CDR3 runs to 15 residues.

The V and J genes are TRBV7-3 and TRBJ2-3; the match to TRBD2 covers 8 bases. Germline loops: CDR1 SGHTA, CDR2 FQGTGA. This CDR3 has 16 amino acids. J lost 2 bases, V lost 1 base, and 5 bases had no gene match. In DNA, the CDR3 is TGTGCCAGCAGCTTAATTTTAGCGGGGCTCACAGATACGCAGTATTTT. Translation: CASSLILAGLTDTQYF. Together with reference TRBV7-3 and TRBJ2-3, the CDR3 gives the full variable domain: GAGVSQTPSNKVTEKGKYVELRCDPISGHTALYWYRQSLGQGPEFLIYFQGTGAADDSGLPNDRFFAVRPEGSVSTLKIQRTERGDSAVYLCASSLILAGLTDTQYFGPGTRLTVL.

The rearrangement joins TRBV5-8 to TRBJ1-5; D remains ambiguous. V lost 0 bases, J lost 0 bases, and 10 bases lay in between. This CDR3 contains 16 residues. The V gene's germline CDR1 is SGHTS and CDR2 YDEGEE. CDR3 amino acids: CASSLGRWYSNQPQHF. In DNA form, the CDR3 reads TGTGCCAGCAGCTTGGGACGGTGGTATAGCAATCAGCCCCAGCATTTT.

The chain uses TRBV6-6 and TRBJ2-7; 13 nucleotides match TRBD2. The CDR3 runs 15 residues. V shed 6 bases and J 2 bases; nucleotides not matched to a gene: 4. Germline CDR1 and CDR2: MNHNY and SVGAGI (reference sequence). CDR3: CASRGLAGIPYEQYF. The CDR3 bases are TGTGCCAGCAGGGGACTAGCGGGAATCCCCTACGAGCAGTACTTC.

In its sample, this clone was seen a few times. The rearrangement links TRBV28 to TRBJ2-6; 10 bases map to TRBD1. Losses at the gene ends were 2 bases for V and 1 base for J; bases not matched to a gene: 8. Germline CDR1 MDHEN, CDR2 SYDVKM. The CDR3 is made up of 19 amino acids. The CDR3 nucleotides are TGTGCCAGCAGTTTAAGATTGGGACAGGGGACTTCTGGGGCCAACGTCCTGACTTTC. Translation gives CASSLRLGQGTSGANVLTF.

This clone showed up just a few times. The J gene is TRBJ2-7, the V gene TRBV5-1, with TRBD1 matching over 10 bases. From germline, CDR1 is SGHRS and CDR2 YFSETQ. The CDR3 loop spans 15 amino acids. V lost 6 bases and J lost 0; bases outside the gene matches: 6. The CDR3 loop is CASTPDRGFSYEQYF. In DNA, the CDR3 is TGCGCCAGCACTCCGGACAGGGGGTTCTCCTACGAGCAGTACTTC.